This TCR beta chain is drawn from a study of shared clonotypes between healthy human individuals. At the level of the study: Every donor yielded three CD4 naive, three CD4 memory, two CD8 naive and one CD8 memory plate.

The method was immunoSEQ multiplex PCR; TCRdb's version includes in-frame clones alone and lacks a portion of them. The sample has roughly 2.5 million clones, approximately 92% seen once. Points from the study as a whole: Across four donors, naive CD4 shared around 5.1%, naive CD8 less than 4%, memory CD4 2% to 2.5%, memory CD8 about 0.4%.

For this clone: The antigen is unknown.

The sequence derives from a man aged 18 to 35 in good health. Specimen: naive CD4+ T cells sorted from blood. The subset here: CD45RA+ positively selected.

The CDR3 reads CASSYRTGPDYEQYF. CDR3 bases: TGTGCCAGCAGTTACCGGACAGGACCAGATTACGAGCAGTACTTC. The chain is built from TRBV6-6 and TRBJ2-7; 7 positions match TRBD1. This CDR3 is 15 amino acids long. V dropped 2 bases and J dropped 4; count of bases not matched to a gene: 8. Germline loops: CDR1 MNHNY, CDR2 SVGAGI (reference sequence).